This T cell receptor (beta chain) was sequenced in a study of cytomegalovirus exposure and HLA in healthy donors. General study results and limits: Rarity marked most TCR sequences, yet some public TCRs occurred in many donors. Among TCR beta chains, those listed as cytomegalovirus-associated numbered over 150.

In germline, CDR1 is MNHNS, CDR2 SASEGT. This CDR3 spans 12 amino acids. V was clipped by 6 bases and J by 9 bases, with 9 bases between them. TCRdb keeps only in-frame clones here, not all; method: immunoSEQ multiplex PCR. Of 120,000 to 150,000 clones listed, about 83% are singletons. This clone was seen more than once but under ten times. The antigen is unknown. Sequencing was done on a sample of PBMCs. The TCR comes from a woman in her twenties or thirties in good health and CMV-seronegative. J is TRBJ1-6 and V is TRBV6-1, with D maybe TRBD1 (6 bases). CDR3 region: CASRDSPSPLHF. CDR3 DNA: TGTGCCAGCAGGGACAGCCCTTCACCCCTCCACTTT.